A single sample is the source of the 8 T cell receptor beta chains below, sequenced in a study of vaccination effects on CD4 cells after COVID-19. These receptors' targets are unknown. Data came from immunoSEQ multiplex PCR; TCRdb stores just in-frame clones and leaves some out. The repertoire holds approximately 74,000 clones, nearly 75% seen once, with 2% to 3% in the top ten. Following 10 days of culture, CD4+ T cells were isolated. Subjects were given two BNT162b2 or mRNA-1273 vaccine doses. The material was CD4+ T cells from PBMCs cultured without peptide, obtained after COVID-19 vaccination. The receptors stem from a human donor who received a COVID-19 vaccine.

The chain uses TRBV7-3 and TRBJ2-7; 8 bases map to TRBD2. Per the germline V gene, CDR1 is SGHTA and CDR2 is FQGTGA. This CDR3 has 18 residues. The V segment lost 4 bases and the J segment 3 bases; nucleotides outside the gene matches: 17. CDR3 sequence: CASSSRGGWLSNLYEQYV. The CDR3 bases are TGTGCCAGCAGCTCCCGGGGGGGCTGGCTTTCTAACCTCTACGAGCAGTACGTC.

This chain connects TRBV5-5 to TRBJ2-7, with D maybe TRBD1 (6 bases). This CDR3 spans 15 amino acids. V lost 4 bases and J 3 bases, leaving 17 bases between the germline ends. The V gene's germline CDR1 is SGHKS and CDR2 YYEKEE (reference sequence). The CDR3, as DNA: TGTGCCAGCAGCCCACAGGGAAACCTCCTCTACGAGCAGTACGTC. Encoded protein: CASSPQGNLLYEQYV.

This chain connects TRBV18 to TRBJ2-7, with 11 bases identical to TRBD2. CDR3 size: 15 residues. The ends lost 3 bases at V and 1 base at J; junction bases unmatched: 2. Germline CDR1 KGHSH, CDR2 LQKENI. The CDR3 here is CASSPTSGESYEQYV. CDR3 in DNA: TGTGCCAGCTCACCGACTAGCGGGGAGTCCTACGAGCAGTACGTC.

The chain uses TRBV2 and TRBJ2-2; D is uncertain. CDR1 is SNHLY and CDR2 is FYNNEI in the germline V gene. There are 11 residues in the CDR3. Trimming cost V 5 bases and J 5 bases, with 3 bases left between them. DNA of the CDR3: TGTGCCAGCAGTCGTACCGGGGAGCTGTTTTTT. It codes for CASSRTGELFF.

This chain connects TRBV25-1 to TRBJ1-5; tentatively, D is TRBD1 (5 bases). V lost 2 bases and J lost 0, with 8 bases in between. From germline, CDR1 is MGHDK and CDR2 SYGVNS. This CDR3 contains 15 residues. The CDR3: CASSEAGFSNQPQHF. In nucleotides, the CDR3 is TGTGCCAGCAGTGAAGCAGGGTTTAGCAATCAGCCCCAGCATTTT.

The chain recombines TRBV6-5 with TRBJ2-3, with D perhaps matching TRBD2 (6 bases). Trimming took 2 bases from V and 7 from J, leaving 19 bases between them. This CDR3 spans 16 amino acids. The germline V gene encodes CDR1 MNHEY and CDR2 SVGAGI. The CDR3 loop is CASSYKIPRGLHTQYF. CDR3 DNA: TGTGCCAGCAGTTACAAAATCCCTAGGGGACTTCATACGCAGTATTTT.

CDR3 bases: TGTGCCACCAGTGACGACAGGCGTACTACAGATACGCAGTATTTT. Its protein is CATSDDRRTTDTQYF. V usage is TRBV24-1 and J usage is TRBJ2-3, with D possibly matching TRBD1 (6 bases). The CDR3 has 15 residues. Looked up from germline, CDR1 is KGHDR and CDR2 is SFDVKD. Trimming took off 4 bases at V and 3 bases at J, with 13 bases between the two ends.

This chain uses TRBV7-3 with TRBJ2-3; TRBD2 matches at 7 bases. Germline V gives CDR1 SGHTA, CDR2 FQGTGA. The CDR3 extends over 12 amino acids. The J segment lost 6 bases and the V segment lost 4 bases, leaving 1 base of the junction unmatched. The CDR3 DNA reads as TGTGCCAGCAGCTCCGGGGGGGATACGCAGTATTTT. This sequence encodes CASSSGGDTQYF. Variable domain in full (rest from reference TRBV7-3 and TRBJ2-3): GAGVSQTPSNKVTEKGKYVELRCDPISGHTALYWYRQSLGQGPEFLIYFQGTGAADDSGLPNDRFFAVRPEGSVSTLKIQRTERGDSAVYLCASSSGGDTQYFGPGTRLTVL.